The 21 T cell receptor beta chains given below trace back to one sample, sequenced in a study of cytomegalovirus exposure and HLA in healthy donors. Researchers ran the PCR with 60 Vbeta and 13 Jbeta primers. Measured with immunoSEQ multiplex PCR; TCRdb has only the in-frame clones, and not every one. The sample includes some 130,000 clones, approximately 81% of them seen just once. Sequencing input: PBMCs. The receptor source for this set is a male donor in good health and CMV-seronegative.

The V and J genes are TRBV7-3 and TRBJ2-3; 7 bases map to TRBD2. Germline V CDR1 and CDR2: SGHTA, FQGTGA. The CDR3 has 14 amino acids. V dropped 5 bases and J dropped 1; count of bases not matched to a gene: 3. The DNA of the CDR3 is TGTGCCAGCAGCCCTGGGGGGGGCACAGATACGCAGTATTTT. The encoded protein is CASSPGGGTDTQYF.

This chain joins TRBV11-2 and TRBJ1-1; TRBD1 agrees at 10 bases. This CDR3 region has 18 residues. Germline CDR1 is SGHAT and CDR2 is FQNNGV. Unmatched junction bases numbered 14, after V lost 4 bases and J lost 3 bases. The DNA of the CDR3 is TGTGCCAGCAGCTCGGTCGGGCGAGACAGGGGGCGGTACACTGAAGCTTTCTTT. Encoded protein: CASSSVGRDRGRYTEAFF.

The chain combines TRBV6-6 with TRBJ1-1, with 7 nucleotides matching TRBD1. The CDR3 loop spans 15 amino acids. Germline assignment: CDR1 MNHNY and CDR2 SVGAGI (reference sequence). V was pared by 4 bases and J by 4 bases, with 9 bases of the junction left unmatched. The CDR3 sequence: CASSSRQGWVTEAFF. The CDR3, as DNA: TGTGCCAGCAGTTCCCGACAGGGATGGGTCACTGAAGCTTTCTTT.

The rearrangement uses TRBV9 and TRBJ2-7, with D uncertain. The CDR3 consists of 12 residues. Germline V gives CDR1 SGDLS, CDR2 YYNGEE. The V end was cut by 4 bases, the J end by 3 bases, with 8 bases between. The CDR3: CASSPDFYEQYF. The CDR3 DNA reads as TGTGCCAGCAGCCCCGACTTCTACGAGCAGTACTTC.

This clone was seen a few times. The CDR3 sequence is CASSERQATGSGANVLTF. CDR3 DNA sequence: TGTGCCAGCAGTGAAAGGCAAGCGACCGGCTCTGGGGCCAACGTCCTGACTTTC. The chain uses TRBV2 and TRBJ2-6, with no clear D. The V and J ends lost 2 bases and 0 bases respectively, with 14 bases between them. This CDR3 spans 18 amino acids. Germline-derived CDR1 and CDR2 are SNHLY and FYNNEI.

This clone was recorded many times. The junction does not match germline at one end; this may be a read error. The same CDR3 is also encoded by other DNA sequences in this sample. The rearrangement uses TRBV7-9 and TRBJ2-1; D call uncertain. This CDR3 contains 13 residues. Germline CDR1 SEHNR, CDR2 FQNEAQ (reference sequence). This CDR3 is CASSQARGNEQFF. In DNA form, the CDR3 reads TGCGCCAGCAGCCAAGCAAGAGGAAATGAGCAGTTCTTC.

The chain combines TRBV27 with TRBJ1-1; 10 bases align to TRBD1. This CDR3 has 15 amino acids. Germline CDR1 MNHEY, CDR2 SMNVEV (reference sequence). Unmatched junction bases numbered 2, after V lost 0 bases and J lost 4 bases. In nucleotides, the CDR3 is TGTGCCAGCAGTTTATCCCGGACAGGGGGCACTGAAGCTTTCTTT. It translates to CASSLSRTGGTEAFF.

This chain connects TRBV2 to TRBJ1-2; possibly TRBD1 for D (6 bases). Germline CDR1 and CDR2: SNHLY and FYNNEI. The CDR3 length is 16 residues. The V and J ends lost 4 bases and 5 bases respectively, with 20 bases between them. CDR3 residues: CASSGGAGVSSYGYTF. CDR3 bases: TGTGCCAGCAGTGGAGGGGCAGGGGTCTCCTCATATGGCTACACCTTC.

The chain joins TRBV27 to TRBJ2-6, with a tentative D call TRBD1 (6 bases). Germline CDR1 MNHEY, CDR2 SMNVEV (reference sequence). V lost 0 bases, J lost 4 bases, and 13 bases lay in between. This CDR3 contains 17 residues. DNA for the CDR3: TGTGCCAGCAGTTTATCGGGAACAGGGTCGGGGGCCAACGTCCTGACTTTC. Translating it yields CASSLSGTGSGANVLTF.

The CDR3 DNA sequence: TGCGCCAGCAGCCAAGATCCAGGTGAGGAGCAGTACTTC. Translation: CASSQDPGEEQYF. V is TRBV4-1 and J is TRBJ2-7; D unresolved. The CDR3 spans 13 residues. CDR1 is MGHRA, CDR2 YSYEKL, per germline. Trimming took 0 bases from V and 7 from J, leaving 10 bases between them.

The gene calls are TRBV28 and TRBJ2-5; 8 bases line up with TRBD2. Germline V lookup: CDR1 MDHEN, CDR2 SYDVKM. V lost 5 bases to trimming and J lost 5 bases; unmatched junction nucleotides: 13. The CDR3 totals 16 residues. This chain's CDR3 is CASSPPSGGRGETQYF. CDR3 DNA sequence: TGTGCCAGCAGTCCGCCCAGCGGGGGCCGGGGGGAGACCCAGTACTTC.

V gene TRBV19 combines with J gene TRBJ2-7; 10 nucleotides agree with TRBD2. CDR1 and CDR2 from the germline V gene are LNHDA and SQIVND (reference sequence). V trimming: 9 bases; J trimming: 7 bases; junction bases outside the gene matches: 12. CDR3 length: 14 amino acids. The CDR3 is CASSTLAGVSEQYF. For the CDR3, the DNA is TGTGCCAGCTCAACTCTAGCGGGAGTATCGGAGCAGTACTTC.

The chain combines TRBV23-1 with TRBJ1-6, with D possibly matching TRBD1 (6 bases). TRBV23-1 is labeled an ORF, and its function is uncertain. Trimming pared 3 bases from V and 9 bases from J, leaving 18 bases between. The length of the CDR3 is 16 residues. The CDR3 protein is CASSQSKGQWGSPLHF. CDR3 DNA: TGCGCCAGCAGTCAGTCCAAAGGACAGTGGGGTTCACCCCTCCACTTT.

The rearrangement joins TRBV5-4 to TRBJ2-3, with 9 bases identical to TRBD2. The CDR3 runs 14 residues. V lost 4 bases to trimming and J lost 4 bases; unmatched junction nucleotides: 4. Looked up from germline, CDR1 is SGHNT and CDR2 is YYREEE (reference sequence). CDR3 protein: CASSLGTSPDTQYF. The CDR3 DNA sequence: TGTGCCAGCAGCCTAGGGACTAGCCCAGATACGCAGTATTTT.

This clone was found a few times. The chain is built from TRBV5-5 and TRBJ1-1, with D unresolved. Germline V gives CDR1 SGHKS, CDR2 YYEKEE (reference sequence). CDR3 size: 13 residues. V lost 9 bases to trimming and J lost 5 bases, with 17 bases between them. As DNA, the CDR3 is TGTGCCACCTCCCCGACGGGATGGACTGAAGCTTTCTTT. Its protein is CATSPTGWTEAFF.

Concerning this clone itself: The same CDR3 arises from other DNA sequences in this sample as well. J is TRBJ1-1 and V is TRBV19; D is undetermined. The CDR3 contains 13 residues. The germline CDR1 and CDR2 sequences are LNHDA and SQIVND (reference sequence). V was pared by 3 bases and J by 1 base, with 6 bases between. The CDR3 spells CASSIRGNTEAFF. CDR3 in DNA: TGTGCCAGTAGTATCCGGGGGAACACTGAAGCTTTCTTT.

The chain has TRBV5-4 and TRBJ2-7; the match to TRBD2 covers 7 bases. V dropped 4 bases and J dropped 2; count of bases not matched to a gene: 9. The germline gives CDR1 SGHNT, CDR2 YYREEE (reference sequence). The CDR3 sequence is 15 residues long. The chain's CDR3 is CASSLFEGGPYEQYF. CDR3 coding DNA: TGTGCCAGCAGCCTGTTTGAGGGAGGGCCCTACGAGCAGTACTTC.

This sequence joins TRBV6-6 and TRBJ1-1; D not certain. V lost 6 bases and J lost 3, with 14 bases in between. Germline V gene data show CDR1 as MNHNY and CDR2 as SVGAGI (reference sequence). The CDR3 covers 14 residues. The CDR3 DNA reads TGTGCCAGCAGCTCAACGGGTCGGGACACTGAAGCTTTCTTT. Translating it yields CASSSTGRDTEAFF.

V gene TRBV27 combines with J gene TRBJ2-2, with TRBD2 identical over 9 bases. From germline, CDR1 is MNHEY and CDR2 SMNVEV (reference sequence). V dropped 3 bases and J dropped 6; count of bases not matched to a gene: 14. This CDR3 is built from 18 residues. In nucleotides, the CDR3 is TGTGCCAGCAGTTTCGTGAGGTTAGCGGGAGTTGGCCCCGGGGAGCTGTTTTTT. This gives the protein CASSFVRLAGVGPGELFF.

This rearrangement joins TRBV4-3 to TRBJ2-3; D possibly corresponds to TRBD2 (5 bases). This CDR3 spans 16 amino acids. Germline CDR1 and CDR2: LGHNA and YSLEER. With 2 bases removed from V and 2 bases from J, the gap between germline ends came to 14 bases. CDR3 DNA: TGCGCCAGCAGCCAAAAAGAGACGGGAACCACAGATACGCAGTATTTT. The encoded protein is CASSQKETGTTDTQYF.

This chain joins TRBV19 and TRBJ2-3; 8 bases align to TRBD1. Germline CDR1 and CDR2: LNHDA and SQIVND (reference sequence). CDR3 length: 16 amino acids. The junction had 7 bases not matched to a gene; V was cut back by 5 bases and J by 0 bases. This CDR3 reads CASSRDRLASTDTQYF. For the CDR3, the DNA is TGTGCCAGTAGTCGGGACAGGCTCGCTAGCACAGATACGCAGTATTTT.